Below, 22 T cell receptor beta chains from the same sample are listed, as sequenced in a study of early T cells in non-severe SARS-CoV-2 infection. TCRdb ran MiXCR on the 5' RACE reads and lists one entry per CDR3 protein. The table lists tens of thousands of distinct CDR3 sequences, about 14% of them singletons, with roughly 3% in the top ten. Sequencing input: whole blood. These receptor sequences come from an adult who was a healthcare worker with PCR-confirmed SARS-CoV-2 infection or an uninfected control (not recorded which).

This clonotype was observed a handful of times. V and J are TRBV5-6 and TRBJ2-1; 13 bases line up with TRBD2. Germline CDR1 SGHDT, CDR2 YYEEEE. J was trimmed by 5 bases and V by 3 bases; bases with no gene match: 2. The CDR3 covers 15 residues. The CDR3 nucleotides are TGTGCCAGCAGCTCACTAGCGGGGGGGCACAATGAGCAGTTCTTC. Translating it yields CASSSLAGGHNEQFF.

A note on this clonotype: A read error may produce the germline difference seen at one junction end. The CDR3 nucleotides read TGCAGCGCTGAAGGAATGTTCTCCTACAATGAGCAGTTCTTC. Translating it yields CSAEGMFSYNEQFF. This sequence joins TRBV29-1 and TRBJ2-1; D is uncertain. The CDR3 runs to 14 residues. CDR1 and CDR2 (germline): SQVTM, ANQGSEA.

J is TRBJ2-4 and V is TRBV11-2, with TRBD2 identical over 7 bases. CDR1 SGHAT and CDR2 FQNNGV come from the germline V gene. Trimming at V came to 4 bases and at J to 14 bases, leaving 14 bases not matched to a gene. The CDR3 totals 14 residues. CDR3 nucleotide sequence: TGTGCCAGCAGCTCGACTTTGAGGGCGGGAGAGGAGTACTTC. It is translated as CASSSTLRAGEEYF.

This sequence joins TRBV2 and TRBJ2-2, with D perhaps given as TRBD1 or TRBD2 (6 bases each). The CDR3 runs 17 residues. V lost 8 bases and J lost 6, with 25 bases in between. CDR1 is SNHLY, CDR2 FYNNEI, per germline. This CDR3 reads CASAEQGLSVAAGELFF. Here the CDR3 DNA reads TGTGCCAGCGCCGAACAGGGACTCTCTGTCGCGGCCGGGGAGCTGTTTTTT. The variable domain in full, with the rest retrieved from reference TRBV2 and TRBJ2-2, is EPEVTQTPSHQVTQMGQEVILRCVPISNHLYFYWYRQILGQKVEFLVSFYNNEISEKSEIFDDQFSVERPDGSNFTLKIRSTKLEDSAMYFCASAEQGLSVAAGELFFGEGSRLTVL.

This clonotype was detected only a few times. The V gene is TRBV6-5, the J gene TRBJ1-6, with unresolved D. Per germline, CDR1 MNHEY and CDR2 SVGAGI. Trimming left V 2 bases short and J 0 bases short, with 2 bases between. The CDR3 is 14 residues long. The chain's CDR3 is CASSYSSYNSPLHF. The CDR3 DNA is TGTGCCAGCAGTTACAGCTCCTATAATTCACCCCTCCACTTT.

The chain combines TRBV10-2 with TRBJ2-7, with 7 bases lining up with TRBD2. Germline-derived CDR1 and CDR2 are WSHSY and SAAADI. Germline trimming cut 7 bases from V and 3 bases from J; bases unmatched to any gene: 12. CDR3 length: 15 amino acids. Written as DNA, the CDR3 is TGCGCCAGCAAGGTCGCTGCGGGGGATCGCTACGAGCAGTACTTC. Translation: CASKVAAGDRYEQYF.

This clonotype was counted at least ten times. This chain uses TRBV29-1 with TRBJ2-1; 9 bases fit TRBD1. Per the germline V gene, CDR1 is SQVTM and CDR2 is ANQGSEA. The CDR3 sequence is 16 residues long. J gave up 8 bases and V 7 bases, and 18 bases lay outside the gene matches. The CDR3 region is CSAYLPDRGLQDEQFF. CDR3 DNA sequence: TGCAGCGCCTACCTCCCGGACAGGGGTCTCCAGGATGAGCAGTTCTTC.

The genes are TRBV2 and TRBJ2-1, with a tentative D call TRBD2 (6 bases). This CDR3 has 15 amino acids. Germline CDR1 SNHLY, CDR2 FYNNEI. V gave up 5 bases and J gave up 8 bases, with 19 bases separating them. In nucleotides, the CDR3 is TGTGCCAGCAGTTCCACTAGCCAGAGGGGCGATGAGCAGTTCTTC. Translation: CASSSTSQRGDEQFF.

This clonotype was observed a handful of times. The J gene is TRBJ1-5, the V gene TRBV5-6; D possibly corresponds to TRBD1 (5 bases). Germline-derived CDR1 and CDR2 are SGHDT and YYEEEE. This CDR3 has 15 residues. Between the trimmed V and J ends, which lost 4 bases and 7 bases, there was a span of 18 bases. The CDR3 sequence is CASSPFSRDEQPQHF. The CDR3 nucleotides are TGTGCCAGCAGCCCCTTCTCCAGGGACGAACAGCCCCAGCATTTT.

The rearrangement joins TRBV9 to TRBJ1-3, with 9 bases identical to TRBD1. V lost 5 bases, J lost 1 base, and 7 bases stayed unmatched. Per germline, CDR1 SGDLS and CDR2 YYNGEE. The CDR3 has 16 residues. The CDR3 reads CASSLEGQGSGNTIYF. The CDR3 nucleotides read TGTGCCAGCAGTCTAGAGGGACAGGGTTCTGGAAACACCATATATTTT.

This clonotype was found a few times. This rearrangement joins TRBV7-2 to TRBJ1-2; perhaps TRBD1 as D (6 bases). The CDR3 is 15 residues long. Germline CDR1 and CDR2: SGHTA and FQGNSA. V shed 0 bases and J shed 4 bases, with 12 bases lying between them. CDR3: CASSLAGRGLYGYTF. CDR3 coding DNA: TGTGCCAGCAGCTTAGCCGGCAGGGGTCTCTATGGCTACACCTTC.

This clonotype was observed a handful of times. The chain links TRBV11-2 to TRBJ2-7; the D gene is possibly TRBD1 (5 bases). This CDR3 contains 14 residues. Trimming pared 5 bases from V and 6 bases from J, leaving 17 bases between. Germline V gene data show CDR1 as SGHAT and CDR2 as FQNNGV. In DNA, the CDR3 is TGTGCCAGCAGCGAAACTGGGGCCCATCCCGAGCAGTACTTC. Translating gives CASSETGAHPEQYF.

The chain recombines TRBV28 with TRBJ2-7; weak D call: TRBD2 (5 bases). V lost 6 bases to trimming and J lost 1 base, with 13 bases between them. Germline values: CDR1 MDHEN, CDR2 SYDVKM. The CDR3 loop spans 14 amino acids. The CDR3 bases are TGTGCCAGCAGGAGGGCATCAGGTTCCTACGAGCAGTACTTC. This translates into CASRRASGSYEQYF.

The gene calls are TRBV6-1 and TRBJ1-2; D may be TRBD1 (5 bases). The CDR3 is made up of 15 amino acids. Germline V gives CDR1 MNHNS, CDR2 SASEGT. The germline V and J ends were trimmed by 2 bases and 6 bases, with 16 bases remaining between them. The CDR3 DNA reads TGTGCCAGCAGTGAAAGGCCAGGGAATTCGAATGGCTACACCTTC. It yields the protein CASSERPGNSNGYTF.

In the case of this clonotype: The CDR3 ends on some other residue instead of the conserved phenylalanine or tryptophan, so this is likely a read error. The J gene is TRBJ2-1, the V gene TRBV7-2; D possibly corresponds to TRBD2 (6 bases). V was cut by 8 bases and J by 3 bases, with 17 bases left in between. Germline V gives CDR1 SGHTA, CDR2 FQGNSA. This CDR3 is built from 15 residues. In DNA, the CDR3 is TGTGCCAGCTCCTTCGTCGGGAGCGACTACAATGAGCAGTTCTCC. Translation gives CASSFVGSDYNEQFS.

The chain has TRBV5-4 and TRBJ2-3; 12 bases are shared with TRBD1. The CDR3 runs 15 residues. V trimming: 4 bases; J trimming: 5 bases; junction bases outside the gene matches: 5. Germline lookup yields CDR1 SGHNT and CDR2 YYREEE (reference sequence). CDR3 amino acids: CASSTGTGGRDTQYF. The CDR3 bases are TGTGCCAGCAGCACCGGGACAGGGGGCAGAGATACGCAGTATTTT.

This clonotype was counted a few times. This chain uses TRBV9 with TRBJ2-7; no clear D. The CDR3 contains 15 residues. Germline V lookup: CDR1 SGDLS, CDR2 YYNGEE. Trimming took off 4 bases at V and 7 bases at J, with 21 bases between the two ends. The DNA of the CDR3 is TGTGCCAGCAGCCCCCTCGGAACCAACACCGGGGAGCAGTACTTC. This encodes CASSPLGTNTGEQYF.

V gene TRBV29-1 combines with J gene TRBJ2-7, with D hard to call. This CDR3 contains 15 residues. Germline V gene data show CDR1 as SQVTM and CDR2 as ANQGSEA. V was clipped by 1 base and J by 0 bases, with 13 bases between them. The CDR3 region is CSVEAGTTNSYEQYF. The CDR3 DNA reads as TGCAGCGTTGAAGCCGGCACGACCAACTCCTACGAGCAGTACTTC.

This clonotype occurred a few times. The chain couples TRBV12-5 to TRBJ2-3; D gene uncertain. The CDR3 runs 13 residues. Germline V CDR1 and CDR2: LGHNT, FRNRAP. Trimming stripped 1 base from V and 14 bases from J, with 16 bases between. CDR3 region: CASGLDDWGSPYF. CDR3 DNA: TGTGCTAGTGGTTTGGACGACTGGGGATCTCCGTATTTT.

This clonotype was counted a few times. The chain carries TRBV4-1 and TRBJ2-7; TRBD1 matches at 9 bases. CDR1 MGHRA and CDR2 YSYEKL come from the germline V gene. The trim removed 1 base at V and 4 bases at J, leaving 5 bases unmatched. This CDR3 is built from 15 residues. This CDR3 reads CASSQVGQGSYEQYF. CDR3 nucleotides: TGCGCCAGCAGCCAAGTGGGACAGGGTTCGTACGAGCAGTACTTC.

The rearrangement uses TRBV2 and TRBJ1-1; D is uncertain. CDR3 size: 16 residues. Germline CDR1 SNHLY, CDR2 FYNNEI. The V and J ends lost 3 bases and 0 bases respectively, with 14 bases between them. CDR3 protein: CASSESPIQLNTEAFF. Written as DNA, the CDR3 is TGTGCCAGCAGTGAGTCACCAATTCAGCTGAACACTGAAGCTTTCTTT.

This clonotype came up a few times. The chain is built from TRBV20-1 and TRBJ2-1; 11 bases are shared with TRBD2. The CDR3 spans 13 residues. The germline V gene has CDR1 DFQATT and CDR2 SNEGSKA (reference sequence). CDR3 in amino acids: CSPTSGRSDEQFF. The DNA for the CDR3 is TGCAGCCCTACTAGCGGGAGAAGCGATGAGCAGTTCTTC.